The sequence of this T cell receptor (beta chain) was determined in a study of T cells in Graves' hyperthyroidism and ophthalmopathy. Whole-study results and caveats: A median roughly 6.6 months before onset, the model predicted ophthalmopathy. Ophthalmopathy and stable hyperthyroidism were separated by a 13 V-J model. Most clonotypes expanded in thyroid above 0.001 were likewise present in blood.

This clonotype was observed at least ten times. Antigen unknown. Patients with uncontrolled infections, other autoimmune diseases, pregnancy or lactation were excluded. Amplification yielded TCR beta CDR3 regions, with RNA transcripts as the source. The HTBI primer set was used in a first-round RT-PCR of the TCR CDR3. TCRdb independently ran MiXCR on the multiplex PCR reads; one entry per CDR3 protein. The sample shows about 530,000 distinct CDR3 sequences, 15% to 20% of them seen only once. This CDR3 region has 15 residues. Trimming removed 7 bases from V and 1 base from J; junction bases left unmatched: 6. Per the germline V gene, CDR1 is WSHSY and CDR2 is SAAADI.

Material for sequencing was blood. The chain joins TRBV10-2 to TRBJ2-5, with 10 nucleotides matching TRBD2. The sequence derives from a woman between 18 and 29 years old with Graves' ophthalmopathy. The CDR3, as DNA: TGCGCCAGCACCCATCCTAGCGGGGGCCAAGAGACCCAGTACTTC. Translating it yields CASTHPSGGQETQYF.